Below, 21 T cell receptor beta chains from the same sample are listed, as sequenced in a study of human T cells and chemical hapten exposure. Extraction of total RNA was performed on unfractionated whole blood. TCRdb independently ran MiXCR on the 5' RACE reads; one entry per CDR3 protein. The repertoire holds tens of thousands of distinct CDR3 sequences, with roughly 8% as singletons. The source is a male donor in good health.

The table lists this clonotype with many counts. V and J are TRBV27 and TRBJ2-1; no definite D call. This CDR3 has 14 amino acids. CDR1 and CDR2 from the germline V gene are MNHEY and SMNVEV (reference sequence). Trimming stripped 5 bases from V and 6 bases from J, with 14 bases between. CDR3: CASSTPGPLNEQFF. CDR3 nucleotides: TGTGCCAGCAGTACTCCGGGCCCTCTCAATGAGCAGTTCTTC.

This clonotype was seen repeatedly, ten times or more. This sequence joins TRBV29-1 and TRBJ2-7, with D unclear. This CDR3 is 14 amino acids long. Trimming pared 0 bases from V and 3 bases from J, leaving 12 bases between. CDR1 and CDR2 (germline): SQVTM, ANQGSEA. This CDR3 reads CSVEDRSSGYEQYF. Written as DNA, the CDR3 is TGCAGCGTTGAAGACAGGTCCTCGGGCTACGAGCAGTACTTC.

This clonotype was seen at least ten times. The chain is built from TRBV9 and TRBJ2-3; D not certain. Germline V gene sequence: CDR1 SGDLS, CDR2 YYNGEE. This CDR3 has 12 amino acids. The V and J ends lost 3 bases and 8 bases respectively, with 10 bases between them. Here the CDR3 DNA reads TGTGCCAGCAGCGAGTCTACTGGTACGCAGTATTTT. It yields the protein CASSESTGTQYF.

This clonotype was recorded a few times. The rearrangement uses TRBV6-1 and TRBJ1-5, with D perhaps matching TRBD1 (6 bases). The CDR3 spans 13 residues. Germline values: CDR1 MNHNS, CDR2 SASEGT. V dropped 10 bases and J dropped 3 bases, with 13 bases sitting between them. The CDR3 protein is CATSDRNNQPQHF. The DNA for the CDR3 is TGTGCCACCTCGGACAGAAACAATCAGCCCCAGCATTTT.

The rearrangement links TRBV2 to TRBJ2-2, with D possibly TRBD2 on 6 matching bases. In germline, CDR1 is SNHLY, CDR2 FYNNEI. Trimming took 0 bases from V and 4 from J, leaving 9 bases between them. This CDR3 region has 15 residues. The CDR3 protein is CASSEARGSTGELFF. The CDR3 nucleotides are TGTGCCAGCAGTGAAGCTCGGGGGAGCACCGGGGAGCTGTTTTTT.

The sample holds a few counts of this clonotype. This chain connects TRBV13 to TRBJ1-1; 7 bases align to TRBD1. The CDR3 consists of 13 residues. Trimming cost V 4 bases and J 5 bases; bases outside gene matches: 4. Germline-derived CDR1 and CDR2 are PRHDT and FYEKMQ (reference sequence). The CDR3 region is CASSSQGRTEAFF. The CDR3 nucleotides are TGTGCCAGCAGCTCACAGGGGAGGACTGAAGCTTTCTTT.

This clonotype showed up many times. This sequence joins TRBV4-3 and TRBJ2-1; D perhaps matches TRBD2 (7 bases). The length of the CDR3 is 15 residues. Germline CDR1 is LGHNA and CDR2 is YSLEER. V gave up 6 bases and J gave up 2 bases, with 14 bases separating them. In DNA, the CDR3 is TGCGCCAGCAGTCAAAGGGGGGGACCCTACAATGAGCAGTTCTTC. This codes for CASSQRGGPYNEQFF.

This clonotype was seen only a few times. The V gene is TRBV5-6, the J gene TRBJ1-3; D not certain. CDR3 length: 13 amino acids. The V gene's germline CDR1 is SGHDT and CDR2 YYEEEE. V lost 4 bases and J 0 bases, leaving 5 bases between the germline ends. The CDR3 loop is CASSPDSGNTIYF. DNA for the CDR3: TGTGCCAGCAGCCCGGACTCTGGAAACACCATATATTTT.

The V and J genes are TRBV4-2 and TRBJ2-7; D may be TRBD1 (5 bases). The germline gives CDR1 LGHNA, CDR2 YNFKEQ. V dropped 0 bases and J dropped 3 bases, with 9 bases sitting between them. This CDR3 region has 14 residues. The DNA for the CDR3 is TGTGCCAGCAGCCAAGAGGCAGGGTACTACGAGCAGTACTTC. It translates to CASSQEAGYYEQYF.

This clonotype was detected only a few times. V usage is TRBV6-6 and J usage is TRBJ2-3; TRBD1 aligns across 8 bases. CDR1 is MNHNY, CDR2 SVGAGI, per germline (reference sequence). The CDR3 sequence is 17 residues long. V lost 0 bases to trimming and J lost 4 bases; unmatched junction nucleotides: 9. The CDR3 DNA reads TGTGCCAGCAGTTACTCCGGACAGGGAAAAAGGGCAGATACGCAGTATTTT. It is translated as CASSYSGQGKRADTQYF.

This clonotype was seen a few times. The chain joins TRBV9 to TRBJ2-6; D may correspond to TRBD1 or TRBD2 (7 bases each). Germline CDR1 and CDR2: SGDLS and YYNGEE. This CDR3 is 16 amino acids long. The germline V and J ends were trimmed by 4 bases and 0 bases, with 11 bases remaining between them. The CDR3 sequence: CASSPGGGSGANVLTF. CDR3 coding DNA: TGTGCCAGCAGCCCAGGGGGGGGCTCTGGGGCCAACGTCCTGACTTTC.

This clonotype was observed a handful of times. This CDR3 is CSARAGEGNQPQHF. The CDR3 nucleotides are TGCAGTGCTAGAGCGGGAGAAGGCAATCAGCCCCAGCATTTT. The V and J genes are TRBV20-1 and TRBJ1-5; no firm D call. The CDR3 has 14 amino acids. Germline assignment: CDR1 DFQATT and CDR2 SNEGSKA (reference sequence). Trimming removed 1 base from V and 2 bases from J, with 9 bases in between.

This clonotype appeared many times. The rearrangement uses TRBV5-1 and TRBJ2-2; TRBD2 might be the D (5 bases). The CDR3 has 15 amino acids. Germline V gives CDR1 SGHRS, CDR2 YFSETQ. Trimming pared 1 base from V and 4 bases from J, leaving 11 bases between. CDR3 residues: CASSLRAGITGELFF. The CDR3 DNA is TGCGCCAGCAGCTTGAGGGCCGGGATCACCGGGGAGCTGTTTTTT.

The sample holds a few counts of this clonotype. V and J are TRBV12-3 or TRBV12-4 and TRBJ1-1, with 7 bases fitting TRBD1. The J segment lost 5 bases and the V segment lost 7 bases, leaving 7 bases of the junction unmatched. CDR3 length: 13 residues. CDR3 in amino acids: CASNPTGRTEAFF. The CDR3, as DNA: TGTGCCAGCAACCCGACAGGGAGGACTGAAGCTTTCTTT.

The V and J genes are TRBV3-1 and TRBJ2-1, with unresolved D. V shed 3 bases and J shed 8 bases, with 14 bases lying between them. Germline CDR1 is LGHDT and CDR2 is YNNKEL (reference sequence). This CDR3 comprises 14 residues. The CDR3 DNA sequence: TGTGCCAGCAGCCACCTCCGTCAGGCTGATGAGCAGTTCTTC. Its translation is CASSHLRQADEQFF.

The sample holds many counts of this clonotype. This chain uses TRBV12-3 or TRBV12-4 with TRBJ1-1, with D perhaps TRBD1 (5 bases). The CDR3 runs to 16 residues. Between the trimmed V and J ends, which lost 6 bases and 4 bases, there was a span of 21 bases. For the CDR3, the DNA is TGTGCCAGCAGAGGGGAAGTATGGAGATGGGGCACTGAAGCTTTCTTT. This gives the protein CASRGEVWRWGTEAFF.

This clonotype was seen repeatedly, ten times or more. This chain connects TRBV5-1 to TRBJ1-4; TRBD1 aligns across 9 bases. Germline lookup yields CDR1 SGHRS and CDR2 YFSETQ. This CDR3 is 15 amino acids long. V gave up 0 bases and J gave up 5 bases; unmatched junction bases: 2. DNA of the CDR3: TGCGCCAGCAGCTTGGGGGACAGGGAAAATGAAAAACTGTTTTTT. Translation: CASSLGDRENEKLFF.

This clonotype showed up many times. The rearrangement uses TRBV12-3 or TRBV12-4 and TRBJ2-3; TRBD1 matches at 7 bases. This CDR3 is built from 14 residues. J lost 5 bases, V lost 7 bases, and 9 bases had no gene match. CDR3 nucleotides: TGTGCCAGCACCTCAGACAGGGACCTAGATACGCAGTATTTT. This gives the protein CASTSDRDLDTQYF.

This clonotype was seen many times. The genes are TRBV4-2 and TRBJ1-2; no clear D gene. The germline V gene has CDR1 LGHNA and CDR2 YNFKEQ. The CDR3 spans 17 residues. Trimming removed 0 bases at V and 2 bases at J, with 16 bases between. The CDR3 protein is CASSQDSILGQNYGYTF. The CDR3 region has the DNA TGTGCCAGCAGCCAAGATTCGATTTTAGGCCAGAACTATGGCTACACCTTC.

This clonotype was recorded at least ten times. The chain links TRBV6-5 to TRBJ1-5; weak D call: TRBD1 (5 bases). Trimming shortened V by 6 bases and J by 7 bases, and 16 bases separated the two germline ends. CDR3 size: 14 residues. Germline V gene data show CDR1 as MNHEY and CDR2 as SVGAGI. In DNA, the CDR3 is TGTGCCAGCAGCCGCAGGGATACGGAGCAGCCCCAGCATTTT. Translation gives CASSRRDTEQPQHF.

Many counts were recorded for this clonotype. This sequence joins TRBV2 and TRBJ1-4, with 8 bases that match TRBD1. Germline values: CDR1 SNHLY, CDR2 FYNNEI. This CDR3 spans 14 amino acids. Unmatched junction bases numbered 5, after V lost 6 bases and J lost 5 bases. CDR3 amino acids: CASRGTGPNEKLFF. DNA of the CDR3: TGTGCCAGCAGGGGGACAGGACCCAATGAAAAACTGTTTTTT.